This TCR beta chain originates from a study of T cells in Graves' hyperthyroidism and ophthalmopathy. Broader study findings: In simple terms, a model built on 13 V-J features told ophthalmopathy apart from stable hyperthyroidism. Blood shared most expanded thyroid clonotypes above 0.001.

Researchers took RNA transcripts and amplified the TCR beta CDR3 regions from them. With the HTBI primer set, the TCR CDR3 went through a first round of RT-PCR. TCRdb processed the multiplex PCR reads anew with MiXCR; each CDR3 protein has one entry. The table lists 300,000 to 450,000 distinct CDR3 sequences, around an eighth of them singletons. The germline V gene has CDR1 GTSNPN and CDR2 SVGIG (reference sequence). The CDR3 length is 15 residues. V was pared by 2 bases and J by 0 bases, with 12 bases between. Comments on this clonotype: Its antigen is unidentified.

These patients, aged 18 to 65, had recently diagnosed hyperthyroidism lasting under 2 months. Blood was drawn at first hyperthyroidism diagnosis, before any ophthalmopathy symptoms. This TCR came from a man aged 25-40 years with Graves' hyperthyroidism that later progressed to Graves' ophthalmopathy. Sequencing was performed on blood. The chain combines TRBV30 with TRBJ2-3, with D possibly being TRBD2 (6 bases). The CDR3 DNA reads as TGTGCCTGGAGTTGGGACTCTTGTAGCACAGATACGCAGTATTTT. This sequence encodes CAWSWDSCSTDTQYF.